These T cell receptor beta chains were read from a single sample in a study of T cell responses to AZD1222 COVID-19 vaccine. Repertoires were generated with immunoSEQ multiplex PCR, while TCRdb's copy carries only in-frame clones and drops some. This table holds around 160,000 clones, roughly 92% found once. Sequencing was performed on peripheral blood, taken 28 days after the second AZD1222 dose. The receptor set was obtained from an adult who received the AZD1222 COVID-19 vaccine. Both conserved end residues are part of each CDR3. The order of the fields is D gene, clone size, V gene, J gene, CDR3 protein, CDR3 DNA. D genes are given only for firm matches. Clone size is given for some rows only: seen once, a few or many times, or a class if the clone is expanded.

-,-,TRBV30,TRBJ1-5,CAWSVRGSQPQHF,TGTGCCTGGAGTGTACGAGGAAGTCAGCCCCAGCATTTT
-,-,TRBV27,TRBJ1-3,CASSLSREGGNTIYF,TGTGCCAGCAGTTTATCGAGAGAAGGTGGAAACACCATATATTTT
-,-,TRBV7-9,TRBJ2-1,CASRPPQGGSYNEQFF,TGTGCCAGCAGACCTCCTCAGGGGGGCTCCTACAATGAGCAGTTCTTC
-,-,TRBV5-6,TRBJ1-2,CASSLPGPRLSNYGYTF,TGTGCCAGCAGCCTCCCGGGACCGCGGCTATCTAACTATGGCTACACCTTC
TRBD1,-,TRBV6-2/TRBV6-3,TRBJ2-1,CASSGFGQGLYNEQFF,TGTGCCAGCAGCGGTTTTGGACAGGGCCTCTACAATGAGCAGTTCTTC
-,-,TRBV28,TRBJ2-7,CASNLRDPTYEQYF,TGTGCCAGCAACCTCCGGGATCCCACCTACGAGCAGTACTTC
TRBD2,few,TRBV6-5,TRBJ2-1,CASSRSGSPYNEQFF,TGTGCCAGCAGTAGGAGCGGGAGCCCCTACAATGAGCAGTTCTTC
-,once,TRBV19,TRBJ2-1,CASSMPGSYNEQFF,TGTGCCAGTAGTATGCCAGGCTCCTACAATGAGCAGTTCTTC
-,-,TRBV15,TRBJ1-1,CATSRGTSNTEAFF,TGTGCCACCAGCCGGGGGACATCCAACACTGAAGCTTTCTTT
TRBD2,once,TRBV14,TRBJ2-4,CASSQAQHSGRWAQYF,TGTGCCAGCAGCCAAGCTCAACATAGCGGGAGGTGGGCTCAGTACTTC
TRBD2,once,TRBV7-9,TRBJ2-7,CASSPGGREGSYEQYF,TGTGCCAGCAGCCCCGGGGGGCGGGAGGGCTCCTACGAGCAGTACTTC
TRBD1,-,TRBV6-5,TRBJ1-5,CASNRDRGRNQPQHF,TGTGCCAGCAACCGGGACAGGGGGCGCAATCAGCCCCAGCATTTT
-,-,TRBV6-1,TRBJ1-5,CASSDRRVGQPQHF,TGTGCCAGCAGTGATAGGAGAGTTGGCCAGCCCCAGCATTTT
TRBD1,-,TRBV5-4,TRBJ2-5,CASSGTGGTETQYF,TGTGCCAGCAGCGGGACAGGTGGAACGGAGACCCAGTACTTC